Listed below are T cell receptor beta chains from one sample, sequenced in a study of blood T cell repertoires in COVID-19. Sequenced by immunoSEQ multiplex PCR; TCRdb stores in-frame clones only, minus some. Among 150,000 or so clones listed, 70% to 90% were seen once. The sequenced material came from peripheral blood. The receptors were gathered from a man in his fifties or sixties with COVID-19, enrolled during active disease. The CDR3 runs from the conserved cysteine through the conserved F or W.

v_call	cdr3_length	j_call	cdr3_aa
TRBV28	20	TRBJ1-5	CASSSIYQGASTYSNQPQHF
TRBV4-3	14	TRBJ2-2	CASSQGQAMGELFF
TRBV3-1/TRBV3-2	15	TRBJ1-4	CASSQGGGTTKKLFF
TRBV7-2	16	TRBJ2-5	CASSREETGLGETQYF
TRBV5-1	13	TRBJ1-1	CASSGAGGTEAFF
TRBV9	16	TRBJ2-5	CASSPSGTGAQETQYF
TRBV7-2	15	TRBJ1-4	CASSVQQSTNEKLFF
TRBV19	17	TRBJ2-1	CASSFGTSGTLGNEQFF
TRBV28	14	TRBJ1-2	CASRTQGANYGYTF
TRBV5-1	15	TRBJ1-2	CASSLSGGAYNGYTF
TRBV11-3	17	TRBJ2-7	CASSLVIASGKVAEQYF
TRBV6-5	15	TRBJ2-1	CASSRQGNSYNEQFF
TRBV28	12	TRBJ1-2	CASTQPGDGYTF
TRBV28	14	TRBJ1-2	CASRAGGLDYGYTF
TRBV19	14	TRBJ1-5	CASTYRGANQPQHF
TRBV24-1	11	TRBJ2-7	CATSRGGRQYF
TRBV10-2	14	TRBJ2-7	CASGRSGGDGEQYF